This TCR beta chain was sequenced during a study of cytomegalovirus exposure and HLA in healthy donors. Study observations and caveats: Roughly even sequencing depth across donors was the assumption behind the presence/absence analyses. Cytomegalovirus association was assigned to more than 150 TCR beta chains. Common viral pathogens (according to a later analysis) appeared linked to several of the most significant clusters.

In germline, CDR1 is SGHAT, CDR2 FQNNGV. The CDR3 runs to 17 residues. V dropped 5 bases and J dropped 1; count of bases not matched to a gene: 13. The PCR used 60 Vbeta and 13 Jbeta primers. Using immunoSEQ multiplex PCR, the repertoire was profiled, and TCRdb retains in-frame clones only, with some absent. The data contain approximately 150,000 clones, 70% to 90% of them singletons. To note about this clone: Its antigen is unidentified.

Sequencing was performed on PBMCs. The chain joins TRBV11-2 to TRBJ2-5; 7 positions agree with TRBD2. The TCR originated in a woman aged 25 to 39 in good health and CMV-seronegative. The CDR3: CASSPSQRGALQETQYF. DNA for the CDR3: TGTGCCAGCAGCCCAAGCCAGCGGGGAGCTCTCCAAGAGACCCAGTACTTC.